These T cell receptor beta chains were read from a single sample in a study of shared clonotypes between healthy human individuals. Profiling relied on immunoSEQ multiplex PCR, and the TCRdb table lists in-frame clones only, not all of them. Among more than 2 million clones listed, just over 90% were seen once. Source material: naive CD8+ T cells from PBMCs. The origin of the receptors is a man in his late teens or twenties in good health. Some clones in this sample may be carry-over from other donors' samples. CDR3s include the opening cysteine and the closing phenylalanine or tryptophan. The D gene is left open where the match is weak. Clone size is stated in some rows and not others, as once, few, many or a class when expanded.

d_gene: TRBD1; abundance: -; j_gene: TRBJ2-7; v_gene: TRBV28; CDR3nt: TGTGCCAGCAGCCCGACAGGGTACTCCTACGAGCAGTACTTC; CDR3aa: CASSPTGYSYEQYF
d_gene: TRBD1; abundance: -; j_gene: TRBJ1-1; v_gene: TRBV4-1; CDR3nt: TGCGCCAGCAGCCGGGATCTTGAAGGGGGCCGAGGGTCTGAAGCTTTCTTT; CDR3aa: CASSRDLEGGRGSEAFF
d_gene: -; abundance: -; j_gene: TRBJ1-4; v_gene: TRBV11-1; CDR3nt: TGTGCCAGCAGCCCGAGACCCTCCGAAAAACTGTTTTTT; CDR3aa: CASSPRPSEKLFF
d_gene: -; abundance: -; j_gene: TRBJ1-1; v_gene: TRBV4-1; CDR3nt: TGCGCCAGCAGCCATCCTCAGGCTGGGATCACTGAAGCTTTCTTT; CDR3aa: CASSHPQAGITEAFF
d_gene: -; abundance: -; j_gene: TRBJ1-1; v_gene: TRBV28; CDR3nt: TGTGCCAGCAGCCCGTCAGGCACTGAAGCTTTCTTT; CDR3aa: CASSPSGTEAFF
d_gene: -; abundance: -; j_gene: TRBJ2-7; v_gene: TRBV30; CDR3nt: TGTGCCTTGCTAGGGGGGGATTCCTACGAGCAGTACTTC; CDR3aa: CALLGGDSYEQYF
d_gene: -; abundance: -; j_gene: TRBJ2-1; v_gene: TRBV9; CDR3nt: TGTGCCAGCAGCCCCTCTTTGGGGGTTTACAATGAGCAGTTCTTC; CDR3aa: CASSPSLGVYNEQFF
d_gene: -; abundance: once; j_gene: TRBJ1-5; v_gene: TRBV30; CDR3nt: TGTGCCTGGAGTTCGGGCCTTTTGAGCAATCAGCCCCAGCATTTT; CDR3aa: CAWSSGLLSNQPQHF
d_gene: -; abundance: -; j_gene: TRBJ2-2; v_gene: TRBV28; CDR3nt: TGTGCCAGCAGCGAGGGATGGATTACCGGGGAGCTGTTTTTT; CDR3aa: CASSEGWITGELFF
d_gene: -; abundance: -; j_gene: TRBJ1-1; v_gene: TRBV5-1; CDR3nt: TGCGCCAGCAGCTCCACTACAGGTGGTTTGATGGAAGCTTTCTTT; CDR3aa: CASSSTTGGLMEAFF
d_gene: -; abundance: -; j_gene: TRBJ2-1; v_gene: TRBV27; CDR3nt: TGTGCCAGCAGGGGGCGGGACAGCTCCTACAATGAGCAGTTCTTC; CDR3aa: CASRGRDSSYNEQFF
d_gene: TRBD2; abundance: -; j_gene: TRBJ2-5; v_gene: TRBV11-2; CDR3nt: TGTGCCAGCAGCCCAAGTAGCGGGAGTGGGGAGACCCAGTACTTC; CDR3aa: CASSPSSGSGETQYF
d_gene: -; abundance: -; j_gene: TRBJ1-1; v_gene: TRBV5-6; CDR3nt: TGTGCCAGCAGCTTGGTGGAGGGTTTGGCTTTCTTT; CDR3aa: CASSLVEGLAFF
d_gene: TRBD1; abundance: -; j_gene: TRBJ2-1; v_gene: TRBV4-1; CDR3nt: TGCGCCAGCAGCCACGGGACAGACAATGAGCAGTTCTTC; CDR3aa: CASSHGTDNEQFF
d_gene: -; abundance: -; j_gene: TRBJ1-2; v_gene: TRBV29-1; CDR3nt: TGCAGCGTTGAGGCCGCACTGAACTATGGCTACACCTTC; CDR3aa: CSVEAALNYGYTF
d_gene: -; abundance: -; j_gene: TRBJ1-2; v_gene: TRBV7-6; CDR3nt: TGTGCCAGCAGCGCCTTCGGGAGTGGGGCAAACTATGGCTACACCTTC; CDR3aa: CASSAFGSGANYGYTF
d_gene: -; abundance: -; j_gene: TRBJ2-5; v_gene: TRBV5-1; CDR3nt: TGCGCCAGCAGCTTGGAAGGGACCCAGTACTTC; CDR3aa: CASSLEGTQYF
d_gene: -; abundance: -; j_gene: TRBJ2-7; v_gene: TRBV11-2; CDR3nt: TGTGCCAGCAGCTTACCGGCGGGGGCCGAGCAGTACTTC; CDR3aa: CASSLPAGAEQYF
d_gene: TRBD2; abundance: -; j_gene: TRBJ2-7; v_gene: TRBV4-2; CDR3nt: TGTGCCAGCAGCCACTTAGGCACTAGCGGATACGAGCAGTACTTC; CDR3aa: CASSHLGTSGYEQYF
d_gene: -; abundance: -; j_gene: TRBJ1-1; v_gene: TRBV28; CDR3nt: TGTGCCTCGAGGGGGGCAGGGGAGGCGAACACTGAAGCTTTCTTT; CDR3aa: CASRGAGEANTEAFF
d_gene: TRBD2; abundance: -; j_gene: TRBJ2-3; v_gene: TRBV9; CDR3nt: TGTGCCAGCGGGACTAGCGGCACAGATACGCAGTATTTT; CDR3aa: CASGTSGTDTQYF
d_gene: -; abundance: -; j_gene: TRBJ2-3; v_gene: TRBV28; CDR3nt: TGTGCCAGCAGTCCCCCTTCCCAGAGCGCGGGCCCAGATACGCAGTATTTT; CDR3aa: CASSPPSQSAGPDTQYF
d_gene: TRBD1; abundance: -; j_gene: TRBJ2-1; v_gene: TRBV27; CDR3nt: TGTGCCAGCTCTTACCGGGACAGGTCCAATGAGCAGTTCTTC; CDR3aa: CASSYRDRSNEQFF
d_gene: -; abundance: -; j_gene: TRBJ1-1; v_gene: TRBV4-3; CDR3nt: TGCGCCAGCAGCCACGACAGGTCAAACACTGAAGCTTTCTTT; CDR3aa: CASSHDRSNTEAFF
d_gene: TRBD1; abundance: -; j_gene: TRBJ1-5; v_gene: TRBV10-1; CDR3nt: TGCGCCAGCAGTCAGGGGGCGAGCAATCAGCCCCAGCATTTT; CDR3aa: CASSQGASNQPQHF
d_gene: -; abundance: -; j_gene: TRBJ1-3; v_gene: TRBV7-9; CDR3nt: TGTGCCAGCAGCGTCGATGGGGGCGTAGACACCATATATTTT; CDR3aa: CASSVDGGVDTIYF
d_gene: -; abundance: few; j_gene: TRBJ1-1; v_gene: TRBV18; CDR3nt: TGTGCCAGCTCACCACCGTCGCAGGGCTATACTGAAGCTTTCTTT; CDR3aa: CASSPPSQGYTEAFF
d_gene: -; abundance: -; j_gene: TRBJ2-7; v_gene: TRBV25-1; CDR3nt: TGTGCCAGCGGGGATCCCTCCTACGAGCAGTACTTC; CDR3aa: CASGDPSYEQYF
d_gene: TRBD1; abundance: -; j_gene: TRBJ1-1; v_gene: TRBV7-9; CDR3nt: TGTGCCAGCAGCTTAGGGACAGGGGAAGCTTTCTTT; CDR3aa: CASSLGTGEAFF
d_gene: -; abundance: -; j_gene: TRBJ1-2; v_gene: TRBV30; CDR3nt: TGTGCCTGGAGTGTATTAACGGCCACCTACACCTTC; CDR3aa: CAWSVLTATYTF
d_gene: TRBD2; abundance: -; j_gene: TRBJ2-7; v_gene: TRBV4-1; CDR3nt: TGCGCCAGCAGCCAACGAAGCGGGAGCTACGAGCAGTACTTC; CDR3aa: CASSQRSGSYEQYF
d_gene: TRBD2; abundance: -; j_gene: TRBJ2-1; v_gene: TRBV6-1; CDR3nt: TGTGCCAGCAGTGAAGAGGCTAGCGGGAGCTACCGCAATGAGCAGTTCTTC; CDR3aa: CASSEEASGSYRNEQFF
d_gene: -; abundance: -; j_gene: TRBJ1-4; v_gene: TRBV9; CDR3nt: TGTGCCAGCAGCTCCGGCGGGAGGGTTGCGGAAAAACTGTTTTTT; CDR3aa: CASSSGGRVAEKLFF
d_gene: TRBD1; abundance: -; j_gene: TRBJ2-7; v_gene: TRBV7-9; CDR3nt: TGTGCCAGCAGCTTAACGGCAGGGGGTAACGGAGCAGGCTACGAGCAGTACTTC; CDR3aa: CASSLTAGGNGAGYEQYF
d_gene: -; abundance: -; j_gene: TRBJ2-7; v_gene: TRBV6-5; CDR3nt: TGTGCCAGCAGTTACTCGAACGTTCCCTACGAGCAGTACTTC; CDR3aa: CASSYSNVPYEQYF
d_gene: TRBD2; abundance: -; j_gene: TRBJ2-2; v_gene: TRBV28; CDR3nt: TGTGCCAGCAGACTTTATAGCGGGAGTGGCACCGGGGAGCTGTTTTTT; CDR3aa: CASRLYSGSGTGELFF
d_gene: -; abundance: few; j_gene: TRBJ1-1; v_gene: TRBV9; CDR3nt: TGTGCCAGCAGCGTGAGGTTGAACACTGAAGCTTTCTTT; CDR3aa: CASSVRLNTEAFF
d_gene: TRBD2; abundance: once; j_gene: TRBJ2-7; v_gene: TRBV29-1; CDR3nt: TGCAGCGCGGGGCCCGGACTAGCGGGATCGGGTGAGCAGTACTTC; CDR3aa: CSAGPGLAGSGEQYF
d_gene: TRBD2; abundance: -; j_gene: TRBJ2-2; v_gene: TRBV7-9; CDR3nt: TGTGCCAGCAGCCCTGGGGGGACTAGCGGATATAAGAACACCGGGGAGCTGTTTTTT; CDR3aa: CASSPGGTSGYKNTGELFF
d_gene: TRBD1; abundance: -; j_gene: TRBJ1-2; v_gene: TRBV4-3; CDR3nt: TGCGCCAGCAGCCAAGGGACAGGGGCAGACTATGGCTACACCTTC; CDR3aa: CASSQGTGADYGYTF
d_gene: -; abundance: once; j_gene: TRBJ1-5; v_gene: TRBV7-9; CDR3nt: TGTGCCAGCACCTTCGGGGGGGCGGGTCAGCCCCAGCATTTT; CDR3aa: CASTFGGAGQPQHF